The sequence of this T cell receptor beta chain was determined in a study of T-cell memory formation after mild COVID-19. From germline, CDR1 is SGHTS and CDR2 YDEGEE. There are 14 residues in the CDR3. V shed 0 bases, J shed 12 bases, and the junction held 3 bases outside the gene matches. This clonotype was observed at least ten times. MiXCR, run by TCRdb on the 5' RACE reads, gives a single entry per CDR3 protein. The table shows 250,000 to 350,000 distinct CDR3 sequences, with under 20% occurring only once. The material sequenced was PBMCs or a T cell subset sorted from them (not recorded which). The rearrangement joins TRBV5-8 to TRBJ2-1; TRBD2 matches 13 bases. The receptor's source is a man between 18 and 29 years old who had mild COVID-19 (a few samples of this study predate the infection). Cell type and time point are not known. CDR3 coding DNA: TGTGCCAGCAGCTTGGGACTAGCGGGGGGTTTGCAGTTCTTC. Encoded protein: CASSLGLAGGLQFF.